What follows are 17 T cell receptor beta chains derived from one specimen sequenced in a study of T cells in Graves' hyperthyroidism and ophthalmopathy. Amplified TCR beta CDR3 regions came from RNA transcripts. The primer set for the first-round RT-PCR of the TCR CDR3 was HTBI. A single record per CDR3 protein comes from TCRdb applying MiXCR to the multiplex PCR reads. The sample contains 500,000 to 700,000 distinct CDR3 sequences, 16% of which appear only once. Sequences were obtained from blood. The receptor source for this set is a woman between 18 and 29 years old with Graves' hyperthyroidism.

Turning to this clonotype: The CDR3 carries no conserved terminal phenylalanine or tryptophan, so it likely arises from a read error. The chain uses TRBV11-3 and TRBJ2-5; either TRBD1 or TRBD2 may supply D (7 bases each). CDR3 length equals 14 residues. The V gene's germline CDR1 is SGHNT and CDR2 YENEEA. V was cut by 4 bases and J by 5 bases, with 14 bases left in between. CDR3 region: CASSSIRGGETQYL. The DNA of the CDR3 is TGTGCCAGCAGCTCCATCAGGGGGGGGGAGACCCAGTACCTC.

This clonotype was detected many times. The chain links TRBV12-3 or TRBV12-4 to TRBJ1-2, with 12 nucleotides matching TRBD1. J was trimmed by 3 bases and V by 6 bases; bases with no gene match: 2. The CDR3 is made up of 14 amino acids. This CDR3 is CASRGTGGDYGYTF. The DNA of the CDR3 is TGTGCCAGCAGGGGGACAGGGGGCGACTATGGCTACACCTTC.

The genes are TRBV6-1 and TRBJ1-2; D might be TRBD1 (5 bases). This CDR3 region has 17 residues. Germline values: CDR1 MNHNS, CDR2 SASEGT. The V and J ends lost 5 bases and 4 bases respectively, with 23 bases between them. CDR3 sequence (DNA): TGTGCCAGCAGTCCCACCCCGAAGGGGCTATTCCTCTATGGCTACACCTTC. This encodes CASSPTPKGLFLYGYTF.

In this sample, this clonotype turned up many times. The rearrangement uses TRBV5-1 and TRBJ1-1; no firm D call. CDR1 and CDR2 from the germline V gene are SGHRS and YFSETQ. This CDR3 is built from 13 residues. Trimming took off 4 bases at V and 0 bases at J, with 7 bases between the two ends. The DNA for the CDR3 is TGCGCCAGCAGCCCTAAAATGAACACTGAAGCTTTCTTT. It yields the protein CASSPKMNTEAFF.

The gene calls are TRBV7-2 and TRBJ1-2, with D unclear. The germline V and J ends were trimmed by 1 base and 2 bases, with 8 bases remaining between them. This CDR3 comprises 14 residues. Per germline, CDR1 SGHTA and CDR2 FQGNSA. The CDR3 sequence: CASSLEWWNYGYTF. The CDR3 DNA reads TGTGCCAGCAGCTTAGAGTGGTGGAACTATGGCTACACCTTC.

This clonotype was seen repeatedly, ten times or more. V and J are TRBV24-1 and TRBJ2-2; 10 nucleotides align to TRBD2. Unmatched junction bases numbered 8, after V lost 5 bases and J lost 3 bases. CDR1 is KGHDR and CDR2 is SFDVKD in the germline V gene. The CDR3 totals 17 residues. CDR3: CATSVRAGGPDTGELFF. DNA of the CDR3: TGTGCCACCAGTGTACGAGCGGGGGGGCCGGACACCGGGGAGCTGTTTTTT.

This clonotype was detected ten times or more. The chain carries TRBV7-2 and TRBJ2-3, with D possibly matching TRBD2 (5 bases). This CDR3 region has 13 residues. Per the germline V gene, CDR1 is SGHTA and CDR2 is FQGNSA. Trimming shortened V by 4 bases and J by 6 bases, and 11 bases separated the two germline ends. The CDR3 DNA reads as TGTGCCAGCAGCTCTCCGGGAAAGGATACGCAGTATTTT. Its translation: CASSSPGKDTQYF.

This chain links TRBV6-6 with TRBJ1-6, with 7 bases matching TRBD1. Per germline, CDR1 MNHNY and CDR2 SVGAGI (reference sequence). The CDR3 sequence is 16 residues long. Unmatched junction bases numbered 6, after V lost 0 bases and J lost 7 bases. CDR3 bases: TGTGCCAGCAGTTACTCCGAGGGGGCTGGAAATTCACCCCTCCACTTT. Translated, it gives CASSYSEGAGNSPLHF.

This clonotype was picked up many times. The chain links TRBV12-5 to TRBJ2-1; 7 nucleotides match TRBD2. CDR3 length equals 16 residues. The V and J ends lost 2 bases and 3 bases, in that order; junction bases with no gene match: 7. The germline CDR1 and CDR2 sequences are LGHNT and FRNRAP. DNA for the CDR3: TGTGCTAGTGGTTTGAATTTAGCGGGCCACTACAATGAGCAGTTCTTC. This gives the protein CASGLNLAGHYNEQFF. Complete variable domain (other parts from reference TRBV12-5 and TRBJ2-1): DARVTQTPRHKVTEMGQEVTMRCQPILGHNTVFWYRQTMMQGLELLAYFRNRAPLDDSGMPKDRFSAEMPDATLATLKIQPSEPRDSAVYFCASGLNLAGHYNEQFFGPGTRLTVL.

This clonotype has more than one count but fewer than ten. The V gene is TRBV20-1, the J gene TRBJ1-1, with D tentatively TRBD1 (5 bases). The CDR3 is made up of 12 amino acids. V was pared by 6 bases and J by 13 bases, with 21 bases between. CDR1 is DFQATT and CDR2 is SNEGSKA in the germline V gene (reference sequence). CDR3 region: CSASQGRENVFF. CDR3 coding DNA: TGCAGTGCCAGTCAGGGTCGGGAAAACGTTTTCTTT.

This clonotype was recorded many times. The V call is TRBV20-1, the J call TRBJ2-3; D gene unclear. Trimming removed 3 bases from V and 1 base from J, with 5 bases in between. The CDR3 contains 12 residues. Germline lookup yields CDR1 DFQATT and CDR2 SNEGSKA (reference sequence). The CDR3 protein is CSASLRTDTQYF. As DNA, the CDR3 is TGCAGTGCTAGCCTTCGCACAGATACGCAGTATTTT.

There are many counts of this clonotype. This sequence joins TRBV20-1 and TRBJ2-1; the D is unclear. From germline, CDR1 is DFQATT and CDR2 SNEGSKA (reference sequence). Trimming shortened V by 1 base and J by 3 bases, and 19 bases separated the two germline ends. CDR3 length equals 17 residues. The CDR3 sequence is CSARATNRRRDYNEQFF. CDR3 DNA: TGCAGTGCTAGAGCTACCAACCGCCGAAGGGACTACAATGAGCAGTTCTTC.

At least ten counts were recorded for this clonotype. The chain couples TRBV15 to TRBJ1-1; the match to TRBD1 covers 8 bases. This CDR3 is 14 amino acids long. V was clipped by 0 bases and J by 11 bases; unmatched bases: 8. Germline CDR1 LNHNV, CDR2 YYDKDF (reference sequence). CDR3 residues: CATSRDKETGVAFF. The CDR3 DNA reads as TGTGCCACCAGCAGAGATAAGGAGACAGGGGTCGCTTTCTTT.

The gene calls are TRBV6-1 and TRBJ2-5, with 7 bases lining up with TRBD2. This CDR3 region has 12 residues. Looked up from germline, CDR1 is MNHNS and CDR2 is SASEGT. V shed 8 bases, J shed 10 bases, and the junction held 10 bases outside the gene matches. CDR3 DNA sequence: TGTGCCAGCCAGCGGGACGAGTCGGACCAGTACTTC. This sequence encodes CASQRDESDQYF.

The V gene is TRBV5-4, the J gene TRBJ1-1; D remains ambiguous. The V end was cut by 4 bases, the J end by 1 base, with 17 bases between. This CDR3 is built from 16 residues. Germline lookup yields CDR1 SGHNT and CDR2 YYREEE (reference sequence). Here the CDR3 DNA reads TGTGCCAGCAGCCCGGAGGTGGGTAGGAAGAACACTGAAGCTTTCTTT. Protein sequence: CASSPEVGRKNTEAFF. The whole variable domain, filled in from reference TRBV5-4 and TRBJ1-1, reads ETGVTQSPTHLIKTRGQQVTLRCSSQSGHNTVSWYQQALGQGPQFIFQYYREEENGRGNFPPRFSGLQFPNYSSELNVNALELDDSALYLCASSPEVGRKNTEAFFGQGTRLTVV.

Concerning this clonotype itself: This may be a read error, as it is one base from a much larger clone. The chain combines TRBV2 with TRBJ1-2; TRBD1 is a possible D gene (5 bases). The CDR3 sequence is 11 residues long. Germline-derived CDR1 and CDR2 are SNHLY and FYNNEI. CDR3 in DNA: TGTGCCGGCAGTACCCCAGGGAAGTCCACCTTC. Amino acids: CAGSTPGKSTF.

This clonotype showed up just a few times. Because the CDR3's place on the DNA is in doubt, the DNA is left out and the CDR3 is given as listed by TCRdb. This chain connects TRBV14 to TRBJ2-7; the tabulated D call, TRBD1, remains unverified against the DNA. Ends included, the CDR3 has 16 residues. Germline V gene sequence: CDR1 SGHDN, CDR2 FVKESK. This chain's CDR3 is CASSQDSVRGSYEQYF.